Below are 30 T cell receptor beta chains sequenced from a single sample in a study of T cells after yellow fever vaccination. TCRdb reprocessed the 5' RACE reads with MiXCR, giving one entry per CDR3 protein. The sample records about 400,000 distinct CDR3 sequences, under 14% being singletons. This specimen consisted of PBMCs, obtained on the day of the first yellow fever vaccination. All receptors derive from a man younger than 30 who received the YFV17D yellow fever vaccine.

This clonotype has only a few counts. This sequence joins TRBV9 and TRBJ2-5; 9 positions agree with TRBD2. Trimming took 0 bases from V and 1 from J; bases not matched to a gene: 7. Germline CDR1 reads SGDLS; CDR2 reads YYNGEE. The CDR3 sequence is 17 residues long. The CDR3 DNA reads as TGTGCCAGCAGCGTAGGGGGTAGCGGGGGCTCCCAAGAGACCCAGTACTTC. It codes for CASSVGGSGGSQETQYF.

The chain combines TRBV20-1 with TRBJ2-7; no clear D gene. Trimming cost V 0 bases and J 9 bases, with 15 bases left between them. The CDR3 has 13 amino acids. The germline V gene encodes CDR1 DFQATT and CDR2 SNEGSKA (reference sequence). As DNA, the CDR3 is TGCAGTGCTAGAGACGAGAACGGCTCTCTGCAGTACGTC. It codes for CSARDENGSLQYV.

This clonotype was picked up a small number of times. The chain recombines TRBV5-6 with TRBJ2-3; the D is unclear. This CDR3 region has 13 residues. V was trimmed by 6 bases and J by 2 bases, leaving 10 bases between them. Germline CDR1 and CDR2: SGHDT and YYEEEE. For the CDR3, the DNA is TGTGCCAGCAAGCCGTTCGCCACAGATACGCAGTATTTT. It encodes CASKPFATDTQYF.

This clonotype was picked up a small number of times. This chain uses TRBV20-1 with TRBJ2-1; the D gene is possibly TRBD1 (6 bases). Per germline, CDR1 DFQATT and CDR2 SNEGSKA (reference sequence). The CDR3 covers 17 residues. V was clipped by 0 bases and J by 3 bases, with 18 bases between them. CDR3: CSARDHIRTVYYNEQFF. In nucleotides, the CDR3 is TGCAGTGCTAGAGACCATATTAGGACAGTATACTACAATGAGCAGTTCTTC.

The chain couples TRBV20-1 to TRBJ1-5; D is ambiguous. V lost 6 bases, J lost 5 bases, and 17 bases lay in between. Germline V gene sequence: CDR1 DFQATT, CDR2 SNEGSKA (reference sequence). The CDR3 length is 14 residues. The CDR3: CSAAPGERYQPQHF. DNA for the CDR3: TGCAGTGCCGCTCCCGGGGAAAGGTATCAGCCCCAGCATTTT.

This chain links TRBV7-3 with TRBJ2-7; no firm D call. The CDR3 is 14 amino acids. V lost 1 base to trimming and J lost 4 bases, with 11 bases between them. Germline loops: CDR1 SGHTA, CDR2 FQGTGA. CDR3 coding DNA: TGTGCCAGCAGCTTAAGCGGTTATTATTACGAGCAGTACGTC. Amino acids: CASSLSGYYYEQYV.

There are a few counts of this clonotype. The chain combines TRBV20-1 with TRBJ2-6; D could derive from TRBD1 or TRBD2 (6 bases each). The CDR3 length is 15 residues. The V gene's germline CDR1 is DFQATT and CDR2 SNEGSKA (reference sequence). The ends were cut back, 6 bases at V and 2 bases at J, with 14 bases in the middle. In nucleotides, the CDR3 is TGCAGTGCCACGATGGGGGGCCCTGGGGCCAACGTCCTGACTTTC. It is translated as CSATMGGPGANVLTF.

V is TRBV5-1 and J is TRBJ2-3; D ambiguous. Looked up from germline, CDR1 is SGHRS and CDR2 is YFSETQ. Trimming left V 0 bases short and J 0 bases short, with 8 bases between. The CDR3 has 15 amino acids. CDR3 in DNA: TGCGCCAGCAGCTTGGAGGTCGGCAGCACAGATACGCAGTATTTT. Translation: CASSLEVGSTDTQYF.

CDR3 residues: CASSLSTGVSGETQYF. CDR3 nucleotides: TGCGCCAGCAGCTTATCGACAGGGGTATCGGGAGAGACCCAGTACTTC. V gene TRBV5-1 combines with J gene TRBJ2-5, with 8 bases lining up with TRBD1. CDR1 and CDR2 from the germline V gene are SGHRS and YFSETQ. The CDR3 covers 16 residues. V was pared by 2 bases and J by 4 bases, with 10 bases of the junction left unmatched.

This clonotype was detected only a few times. The chain has TRBV4-3 and TRBJ2-2; D remains ambiguous. CDR1 is LGHNA, CDR2 YSLEER, per germline. V was cut by 0 bases and J by 4 bases, with 15 bases left in between. The CDR3 consists of 17 residues. The CDR3 DNA reads as TGCGCCAGCAGCCAAGAAATTCCGTCAACAAGCACCGGGGAGCTGTTTTTT. It encodes CASSQEIPSTSTGELFF.

This clonotype was counted between two and nine times. The J gene is TRBJ2-6, the V gene TRBV4-3; D call uncertain. CDR1 is LGHNA and CDR2 is YSLEER in the germline V gene. V shed 2 bases and J shed 2 bases, with 16 bases lying between them. CDR3 size: 18 residues. The CDR3 protein is CASSQRVGSEAGANVLTF. The CDR3 DNA is TGCGCCAGCAGCCAAAGAGTGGGCTCGGAAGCTGGGGCCAACGTCCTGACTTTC.

This clonotype showed up just a few times. The CDR3 bases are TGCGCCAGCAGTGGGCCGGGACAGGGGGAGAGGGGCTATGGCTACACCTTC. Translating it yields CASSGPGQGERGYGYTF. This rearrangement joins TRBV10-2 to TRBJ1-2; TRBD1 matches at 11 bases. V trimming: 4 bases; J trimming: 4 bases; junction bases outside the gene matches: 11. Germline values: CDR1 WSHSY, CDR2 SAAADI. CDR3 length equals 17 residues.

This clonotype occurred a few times. The chain recombines TRBV5-5 with TRBJ1-1; a possible D gene is TRBD1 (5 bases). Germline lookup yields CDR1 SGHKS and CDR2 YYEKEE (reference sequence). V was trimmed by 6 bases and J by 1 base, leaving 13 bases between them. The CDR3 covers 14 residues. CDR3 coding DNA: TGTGCCAGCACGATGAGGGGAGGGAACACTGAAGCTTTCTTT. It translates to CASTMRGGNTEAFF.

This clonotype was observed a few times. V and J are TRBV19 and TRBJ2-1, with D possibly called TRBD1 or TRBD2 (7 bases each). V was shortened by 1 base and J by 2 bases, with 15 bases between the two germline ends. Germline V CDR1 and CDR2: LNHDA, SQIVND (reference sequence). This CDR3 is built from 17 residues. CDR3 in DNA: TGTGCCAGTAGTATAGGGGCGACAGGGAGGGCCTACAATGAGCAGTTCTTC. Its protein is CASSIGATGRAYNEQFF.

V usage is TRBV24-1 and J usage is TRBJ2-2, with a possible D match to TRBD1 (6 bases). This CDR3 region has 12 residues. V lost 12 bases, J lost 6 bases, and 13 bases lay in between. From germline, CDR1 is KGHDR and CDR2 SFDVKD. In DNA form, the CDR3 reads TGTGCCGCATATGACAGGCCCGGGGAGCTGTTTTTT. Amino acid sequence: CAAYDRPGELFF.

V is TRBV6-5 and J is TRBJ1-2; D possibly corresponds to TRBD1 (5 bases). The germline V and J ends were trimmed by 2 bases and 6 bases, with 22 bases remaining between them. CDR1 and CDR2 (germline): MNHEY, SVGAGI. The CDR3 has 17 residues. The DNA of the CDR3 is TGTGCCAGCAGTTACACAGTCGGGACCGCTGTAGTCGATGGCTACACCTTC. Translating it yields CASSYTVGTAVVDGYTF.

The rearrangement links TRBV7-9 to TRBJ1-1; D may be TRBD1 (5 bases). Germline V gene lookup returns CDR1 SEHNR and CDR2 FQNEAQ (reference sequence). This CDR3 has 17 residues. The V and J ends lost 1 base and 4 bases respectively, with 19 bases between them. CDR3 nucleotide sequence: TGTGCCAGCAGCTTAGATCGGGACCACCTGAGCGGCACTGAAGCTTTCTTT. Translation gives CASSLDRDHLSGTEAFF.

The chain uses TRBV28 and TRBJ1-2, with TRBD1 identical over 7 bases. CDR1 and CDR2 from the germline V gene are MDHEN and SYDVKM. This CDR3 region has 18 residues. V lost 7 bases, J lost 2 bases, and 19 bases stayed unmatched. CDR3 sequence (DNA): TGTGCCAGCACTGACCGGGACAGCTATCTTCCAGCCAACTATGGCTACACCTTC. Its translation is CASTDRDSYLPANYGYTF.

The chain uses TRBV5-1 and TRBJ1-1; a possible D gene is TRBD1 (5 bases). The V end was cut by 4 bases, the J end by 3 bases, with 10 bases between. This CDR3 contains 13 residues. Germline V gene sequence: CDR1 SGHRS, CDR2 YFSETQ. The CDR3 spells CASSPGPYTEAFF. Written as DNA, the CDR3 is TGCGCCAGCAGCCCGGGGCCGTACACTGAAGCTTTCTTT.

This chain joins TRBV12-3 or TRBV12-4 and TRBJ2-1; D could derive from TRBD1 or TRBD2 (5 bases each). The V gene lost 8 bases and the J gene lost 10 bases, with 21 bases spanning the gap. The CDR3 totals 14 residues. The CDR3: CASRPVGATEEQFF. The CDR3 DNA is TGTGCCAGCCGCCCGGTCGGGGCGACAGAAGAGCAGTTCTTC.

The chain joins TRBV5-4 to TRBJ2-1; TRBD1 agrees at 7 bases. The CDR3 totals 13 residues. V dropped 5 bases and J dropped 7; count of bases not matched to a gene: 6. CDR1 is SGHNT and CDR2 is YYREEE in the germline V gene (reference sequence). CDR3 DNA: TGTGCCAGCAGGCGAGACAGGGTGAATGAGCAGTTCTTC. It translates to CASRRDRVNEQFF. Full variable domain (remainder filled in from reference TRBV5-4 and TRBJ2-1): ETGVTQSPTHLIKTRGQQVTLRCSSQSGHNTVSWYQQALGQGPQFIFQYYREEENGRGNFPPRFSGLQFPNYSSELNVNALELDDSALYLCASRRDRVNEQFFGPGTRLTVL.

A few counts support this clonotype. The chain carries TRBV7-9 and TRBJ2-7, with TRBD1 matching over 9 bases. The germline V gene has CDR1 SEHNR and CDR2 FQNEAQ (reference sequence). Unmatched junction bases numbered 2, after V lost 8 bases and J lost 0 bases. The CDR3 is 13 residues long. The CDR3 protein is CASRGQGSYEQYF. The CDR3 coding sequence is TGTGCCAGCCGGGGACAGGGCTCCTACGAGCAGTACTTC.

This clonotype was found a few times. The chain joins TRBV4-1 to TRBJ2-5; D is ambiguous. This CDR3 is 13 amino acids long. Germline V gene lookup returns CDR1 MGHRA and CDR2 YSYEKL. Trimming cost V 5 bases and J 5 bases, with 12 bases left between them. The DNA for the CDR3 is TGCGCCAGCAGCACTTGGTTCGAGGAGACCCAGTACTTC. This translates into CASSTWFEETQYF.

This clonotype showed up just a few times. The chain is built from TRBV3-1 and TRBJ2-7, with no clear D. The V gene's germline CDR1 is LGHDT and CDR2 YNNKEL (reference sequence). Trimming took 4 bases from V and 4 from J, leaving 11 bases between them. The CDR3 has 13 residues. CDR3 bases: TGTGCCAGCAGCCGCAATAAGGTTTACGAGCAGTACGTC. Translation gives CASSRNKVYEQYV.

The J gene is TRBJ2-7, the V gene TRBV14, with 8 bases matching TRBD1. J was trimmed by 6 bases and V by 2 bases; bases with no gene match: 3. CDR3 length: 13 amino acids. CDR1 and CDR2 from the germline V gene are SGHDN and FVKESK. Here the CDR3 reads CASSQQGASEQYF. The CDR3 region has the DNA TGTGCCAGCAGCCAACAGGGGGCAAGCGAGCAGTACTTC.

This CDR3 reads CASILTPRGGELFF. The CDR3, as DNA: TGTGCCAGCATCTTGACCCCGAGGGGCGGGGAGCTGTTTTTT. This chain joins TRBV7-2 and TRBJ2-2, with D perhaps being TRBD1 or TRBD2 (5 bases each). CDR3 size: 14 residues. CDR1 and CDR2 from the germline V gene are SGHTA and FQGNSA. V was shortened by 7 bases and J by 7 bases, with 16 bases between the two germline ends.

The J gene is TRBJ1-1, the V gene TRBV19; D ambiguous. This CDR3 has 13 residues. Germline lookup yields CDR1 LNHDA and CDR2 SQIVND (reference sequence). Trimming took off 1 base at V and 6 bases at J, with 9 bases between the two ends. This CDR3 reads CASSIVAGSEAFF. In nucleotides, the CDR3 is TGTGCCAGTAGTATAGTAGCGGGTTCTGAAGCTTTCTTT. The complete variable domain, with remaining parts taken from reference TRBV19 and TRBJ1-1, reads DGGITQSPKYLFRKEGQNVTLSCEQNLNHDAMYWYRQDPGQGLRLIYYSQIVNDFQKGDIAEGYSVSREKKESFPLTVTSAQKNPTAFYLCASSIVAGSEAFFGQGTRLTVV.

This sequence joins TRBV20-1 and TRBJ1-5; 10 positions agree with TRBD1. Germline loops: CDR1 DFQATT, CDR2 SNEGSKA (reference sequence). V lost 2 bases, J lost 1 base, and 2 bases stayed unmatched. This CDR3 is built from 15 residues. Here the CDR3 reads CSARRTGGSNQPQHF. DNA of the CDR3: TGCAGTGCTAGACGGACAGGGGGAAGCAATCAGCCCCAGCATTTT.

The V and J genes are TRBV7-2 and TRBJ2-7; D perhaps matches TRBD1 (6 bases). Trimming took off 4 bases at V and 3 bases at J, with 16 bases between the two ends. The germline gives CDR1 SGHTA, CDR2 FQGNSA. This CDR3 is 15 amino acids long. The CDR3 nucleotides are TGTGCCAGCAGCTCAATCCTCAGGGGCCTCTACGAGCAGTACTTC. Its translation: CASSSILRGLYEQYF.

In its sample, this clonotype was seen many times. The V call is TRBV11-3, the J call TRBJ2-2; no clear D gene. The V end lost 0 bases, the J end lost 2 bases, and 7 bases lay between the germline ends. The CDR3 runs to 15 residues. Germline CDR1 SGHNT, CDR2 YENEEA. The CDR3 sequence is CASSLDPLNTGELFF. CDR3 bases: TGTGCCAGCAGCTTAGATCCCCTAAACACCGGGGAGCTGTTTTTT.